The 19 T cell receptor beta chains below were found in one sample sequenced in a study of blood T cell repertoires in COVID-19. Clones were sequenced by immunoSEQ multiplex PCR, and TCRdb holds only the in-frame ones, with some missing. The sample includes some 110,000 clones, 80% to 85% of them seen just once. The sequencing input was peripheral blood. The receptors stem from a woman of 80 years or more with acute or convalescent COVID-19.

This clone is termed medium-sized. The chain recombines TRBV7-6 with TRBJ1-1, with D possibly TRBD1 on 6 matching bases. V dropped 5 bases and J dropped 6 bases, with 13 bases sitting between them. There are 13 residues in the CDR3. CDR1 is SGHVS and CDR2 is FNYEAQ in the germline V gene. The CDR3 is CASSDGTRPEAFF. The CDR3 DNA follows: TGTGCCAGCAGCGACGGGACACGACCTGAAGCTTTCTTT. Supplemented by reference TRBV7-6 and TRBJ1-1, the full variable domain reads GAGVSQSPRYKVTKRGQDVALRCDPISGHVSLYWYRQALGQGPEFLTYFNYEAQQDKSGLPNDRFSAERPEGSISTLTIQRTEQRDSAMYRCASSDGTRPEAFFGQGTRLTVV.

The table lists this clone with a few counts. The CDR3 DNA reads as TGCAGTGCTAGTGGCCCAGCAGGAGGATACAATGAGCAGTTCTTC. Encoded protein: CSASGPAGGYNEQFF. V usage is TRBV20-1 and J usage is TRBJ2-1, with D possibly TRBD2 on 5 matching bases. Germline V CDR1 and CDR2: DFQATT, SNEGSKA (reference sequence). The V gene lost 3 bases and the J gene lost 4 bases, with 16 bases spanning the gap. This CDR3 spans 15 amino acids.

The genes are TRBV12-3 or TRBV12-4 and TRBJ2-5; tentatively, D is TRBD1 (5 bases). This CDR3 contains 13 residues. Trimming removed 5 bases from V and 7 bases from J, with 14 bases in between. The DNA for the CDR3 is TGTGCCAGCAGTCTCTCCAGGGATGGGACCCAGTACTTC. The encoded protein is CASSLSRDGTQYF.

The table lists this clone with many counts. V usage is TRBV11-2 and J usage is TRBJ2-5; perhaps TRBD1 as D (6 bases). Trimming left V 0 bases short and J 5 bases short, with 7 bases between. CDR1 is SGHAT, CDR2 FQNNGV, per germline. CDR3 length equals 13 residues. This CDR3 is CASSLDRGETQYF. The CDR3 DNA reads TGTGCCAGCAGCTTAGACAGGGGTGAGACCCAGTACTTC.

This clone appeared a few times. The gene calls are TRBV14 and TRBJ2-5; TRBD2 is a possible D gene (5 bases). The germline V gene encodes CDR1 SGHDN and CDR2 FVKESK. This CDR3 is built from 13 residues. Trimming took 2 bases from V and 3 from J, leaving 7 bases between them. Here the CDR3 DNA reads TGTGCCAGCAGCCAACGGGGAGAAGAGACCCAGTACTTC. Its protein is CASSQRGEETQYF.

The chain couples TRBV6-5 to TRBJ2-5; TRBD2 agrees at 8 bases. Germline CDR1 is MNHEY and CDR2 is SVGAGI. The CDR3 consists of 13 residues. The J segment lost 2 bases and the V segment lost 10 bases, leaving 6 bases of the junction unmatched. The CDR3 loop reads CATSGLDQETQYF. CDR3 DNA: TGTGCCACCTCGGGACTAGATCAAGAGACCCAGTACTTC.

The chain combines TRBV4-1 with TRBJ1-6; 9 bases are a match to TRBD1. J was trimmed by 7 bases and V by 2 bases; bases with no gene match: 6. The CDR3 loop spans 16 amino acids. Germline CDR1 MGHRA, CDR2 YSYEKL. Here the CDR3 reads CASSQQGDRVNSPLHF. CDR3 DNA: TGCGCCAGCAGCCAACAGGGGGACAGGGTGAATTCACCCCTCCACTTT.

The J gene is TRBJ2-7, the V gene TRBV18, with 8 bases aligning to TRBD1. The CDR3 is 15 amino acids. V lost 3 bases and J lost 0; bases outside the gene matches: 4. The germline V gene encodes CDR1 KGHSH and CDR2 LQKENI. DNA for the CDR3: TGTGCCAGCTCACCCGACAGGGGACCCTCCTACGAGCAGTACGTC. Translation gives CASSPDRGPSYEQYV.

This chain joins TRBV24-1 and TRBJ2-5; 8 nucleotides align to TRBD1. The ends lost 9 bases at V and 2 bases at J; junction bases unmatched: 10. This CDR3 has 15 amino acids. The germline V gene encodes CDR1 KGHDR and CDR2 SFDVKD. The CDR3 sequence is CATGTTGERQETQYF. DNA of the CDR3: TGTGCCACCGGGACGACAGGGGAGAGACAAGAGACCCAGTACTTC.

The V and J genes are TRBV30 and TRBJ1-2; possible D gene TRBD1, 6 bases. Germline assignment: CDR1 GTSNPN and CDR2 SVGIG (reference sequence). The ends were cut back, 7 bases at V and 8 bases at J, with 8 bases in the middle. The CDR3 runs 9 residues. The CDR3 region has the DNA TGTGCCTCGGACAGAGGCTACACCTTC. This encodes CASDRGYTF.

This clone was seen more than once but under ten times. This chain uses TRBV5-4 with TRBJ1-2, with TRBD1 identical over 11 bases. After removal of 4 bases from V and 4 bases from J, the junction contained 6 bases not matched to a gene. This CDR3 has 15 amino acids. Germline assignment: CDR1 SGHNT and CDR2 YYREEE (reference sequence). CDR3 coding DNA: TGTGCCAGCAGCACTGCGGACAGGGGGCTCTATGGCTACACCTTC. Its translation: CASSTADRGLYGYTF.

This clone was recorded once. The V call is TRBV6-6, the J call TRBJ2-2; 10 bases agree with TRBD2. The CDR3 sequence is 17 residues long. Germline CDR1 is MNHNY and CDR2 is SVGAGI (reference sequence). Trimming cost V 6 bases and J 1 base; bases outside gene matches: 8. The DNA of the CDR3 is TGTGCCAGCAGCCGATCCGGACTAGCGGTGAACACCGGGGAGCTGTTTTTT. It translates to CASSRSGLAVNTGELFF.

CDR3 region: CASSKGTVNEKLFF. The CDR3 coding sequence is TGTGCCAGCAGCAAAGGGACTGTTAATGAAAAACTGTTTTTT. The chain links TRBV7-6 to TRBJ1-4; TRBD1 is a possible D gene (5 bases). The CDR3 sequence is 14 residues long. Germline values: CDR1 SGHVS, CDR2 FNYEAQ. V dropped 5 bases and J dropped 4 bases, with 11 bases sitting between them.

The chain joins TRBV6-5 to TRBJ2-5, with 8 bases matching TRBD1. Trimming removed 1 base from V and 5 bases from J; junction bases left unmatched: 6. The CDR3 spans 15 residues. Germline CDR1 reads MNHEY; CDR2 reads SVGAGI. In DNA, the CDR3 is TGTGCCAGCAGTTACTGGCAGGGGGCTGGGGAGACCCAGTACTTC. Translated: CASSYWQGAGETQYF.

This clone was counted a single time. The CDR3 DNA reads TGCGCCAGCAGCCAAGAGGAAAGGAGCACTGAAGCTTTCTTT. Its translation: CASSQEERSTEAFF. The V gene is TRBV4-1, the J gene TRBJ1-1; no clear D. V was clipped by 0 bases and J by 4 bases, with 9 bases between them. Germline CDR1 is MGHRA and CDR2 is YSYEKL. The CDR3 length is 14 residues.

The V and J genes are TRBV3-1 (or the pseudogene TRBV3-2) and TRBJ1-2; D not resolved. Per germline, CDR1 LGHDT and CDR2 YNNKEL (reference sequence). This CDR3 is built from 12 residues. V dropped 2 bases and J dropped 7 bases, with 8 bases sitting between them. CDR3 nucleotides: TGTGCCAGCAGCCAATACTCAGGTGGCTACACCTTC. This translates into CASSQYSGGYTF.

V and J are TRBV6-5 and TRBJ1-5; 10 nucleotides align to TRBD1. The V and J ends lost 7 bases and 2 bases, in that order; junction bases with no gene match: 5. Germline-derived CDR1 and CDR2 are MNHEY and SVGAGI. The CDR3 runs to 15 residues. In DNA, the CDR3 is TGTGCCAGCAACCCCGGGACAGGGGGCAATCAGCCCCAGCATTTT. This encodes CASNPGTGGNQPQHF.

The rearrangement joins TRBV10-2 to TRBJ1-6, with 8 bases identical to TRBD1. The CDR3 length is 18 residues. Trimming removed 1 base from V and 0 bases from J; junction bases left unmatched: 5. CDR1 WSHSY and CDR2 SAAADI come from the germline V gene. CDR3 region: CASSELPGGSSYNSPLHF. In DNA, the CDR3 is TGCGCCAGCAGTGAGTTGCCAGGGGGCAGCTCCTATAATTCACCCCTCCACTTT.

The chain uses TRBV5-5 and TRBJ2-3; 9 nucleotides align to TRBD2. This CDR3 comprises 13 residues. Unmatched junction bases numbered 4, after V lost 7 bases and J lost 4 bases. The germline V gene has CDR1 SGHKS and CDR2 YYEKEE (reference sequence). The DNA of the CDR3 is TGTGCCAGCCTTAGCGGGAGACCAGATACGCAGTATTTT. Translated, it gives CASLSGRPDTQYF.